This T cell receptor beta chain was sequenced in a study of Graves' ophthalmopathy and Graves' hyperthyroidism. From RNA, the CDR3 regions of TCR beta chains were amplified and sequenced. HTBI-primed RT-PCR formed the first round, and a multiplex PCR formed the second. Each CDR3 protein is one row after TCRdb ran MiXCR on the multiplex PCR reads. The sample has 650,000 to 800,000 distinct CDR3 sequences; approximately 39% are singletons. In its sample, this clonotype was seen many times. Ophthalmopathy-affected donors exhibited moderate-to-severe activity, CAS ≥3, NOSPECS ≥4, and duration under 3 months. Researchers turned away patients with other autoimmune diseases, uncontrolled infections, pregnancy or lactation. In germline, CDR1 is MGHRA, CDR2 YSYEKL. This CDR3 has 12 residues. V was shortened by 0 bases and J by 7 bases, with 6 bases between the two germline ends.

This TCR was sampled from an adult man with Graves' ophthalmopathy. The sequencing sample was made of peripheral blood. This sequence joins TRBV4-1 and TRBJ2-5; no definite D call. The CDR3 nucleotides read TGCGCCAGCAGCCAAGATAGGTGGACCCAGTACTTC. Translated, it gives CASSQDRWTQYF.